Listed below are T cell receptor beta chains from one sample, sequenced in a study of T cell responses to AZD1222 COVID-19 vaccine. Generated by immunoSEQ multiplex PCR, the TCRdb table keeps only in-frame clones and is missing some. This sample has more than 85,000 clones, with approximately 87% found just once. The material was peripheral blood, obtained on day 0 of AZD1222 vaccination. The source is an adult in good health. The CDR3 runs from the conserved cysteine through the conserved F or W. Each record gives: V gene, D gene, clone size, J gene, CDR3 DNA, CDR3 protein. The D gene is left open where the match is weak. Where a row states a size, it is once, few, many or the class of an expanded clone; other rows omit it.

TRBV5-1	NA	NA	TRBJ1-4	TGCGCCAGCAGCTTGTCCGGGACATGGGGTGGTGAAAAACTGTTTTTT	CASSLSGTWGGEKLFF
TRBV2	TRBD1	NA	TRBJ1-6	TGTGCCAGCAGCCCGACAGGGGAAGCGTCACCCCTCCACTTT	CASSPTGEASPLHF
TRBV24-1	NA	once	TRBJ2-7	TGTGCCACCAGTGACCCTGACAGAGAGCAGTACTTC	CATSDPDREQYF
TRBV2	NA	NA	TRBJ1-2	TGTGCCAGCAGTGCCCGGGGTGCGGACGGCTACACCTTC	CASSARGADGYTF
TRBV19	NA	NA	TRBJ2-5	TGTGCCAGTAGTATCCGGGGGAGAGGTGGAGAGACCCAGTACTTC	CASSIRGRGGETQYF
TRBV19	NA	NA	TRBJ2-1	TGTGCCAGTAGTAGAAATGTTGAGCAGTTCTTC	CASSRNVEQFF
TRBV7-6	NA	NA	TRBJ1-2	TGTGCCAGCAGCCCCAGGGGCGGTGACTATGGCTACACCTTC	CASSPRGGDYGYTF
TRBV7-6	NA	once	TRBJ2-2	TGTGCCAGCAGCCTCGCTCAGGGGAAGAACACCGGGGAGCTGTTTTTT	CASSLAQGKNTGELFF
TRBV2	TRBD1	NA	TRBJ1-2	TGTGCCAGCAGTGGGGACGGGACAGGGGATGGCTACACCTTC	CASSGDGTGDGYTF
TRBV3-1/TRBV3-2	NA	NA	TRBJ2-5	TGTGCCAGCAGGGACACCCAAGAGACCCAGTACTTC	CASRDTQETQYF